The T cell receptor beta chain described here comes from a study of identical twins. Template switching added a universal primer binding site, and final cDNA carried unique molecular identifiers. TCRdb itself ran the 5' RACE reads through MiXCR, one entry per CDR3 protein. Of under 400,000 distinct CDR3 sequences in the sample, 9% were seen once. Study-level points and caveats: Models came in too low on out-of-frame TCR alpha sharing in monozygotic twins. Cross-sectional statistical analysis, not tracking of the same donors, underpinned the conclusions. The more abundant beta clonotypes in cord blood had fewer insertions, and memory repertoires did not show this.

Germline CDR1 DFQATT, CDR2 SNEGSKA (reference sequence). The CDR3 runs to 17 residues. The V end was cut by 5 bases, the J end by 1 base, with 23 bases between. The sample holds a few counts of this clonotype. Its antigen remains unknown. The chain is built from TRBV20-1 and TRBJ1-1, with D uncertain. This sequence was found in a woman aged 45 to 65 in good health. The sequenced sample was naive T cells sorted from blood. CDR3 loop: CSAYSTQPNHRNTEAFF. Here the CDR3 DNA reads TGCAGTGCTTACTCGACACAGCCTAACCACCGGAACACTGAAGCTTTCTTT.